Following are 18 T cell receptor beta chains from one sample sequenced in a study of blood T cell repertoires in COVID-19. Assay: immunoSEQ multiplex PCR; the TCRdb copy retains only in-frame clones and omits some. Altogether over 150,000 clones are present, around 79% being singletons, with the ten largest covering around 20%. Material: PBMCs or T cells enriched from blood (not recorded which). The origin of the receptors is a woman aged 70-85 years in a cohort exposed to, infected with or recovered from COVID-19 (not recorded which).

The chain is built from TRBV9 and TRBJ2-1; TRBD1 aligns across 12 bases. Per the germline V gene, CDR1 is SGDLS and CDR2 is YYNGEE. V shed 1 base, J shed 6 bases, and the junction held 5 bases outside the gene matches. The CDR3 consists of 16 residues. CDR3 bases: TGTGCCAGCAGCGTAACCGGGACAGGGGGCATCAATGAGCAGTTCTTC. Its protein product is CASSVTGTGGINEQFF.

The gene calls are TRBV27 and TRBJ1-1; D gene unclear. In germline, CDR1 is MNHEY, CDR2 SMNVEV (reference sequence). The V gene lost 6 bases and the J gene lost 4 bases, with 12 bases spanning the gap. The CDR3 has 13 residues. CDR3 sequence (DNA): TGTGCCAGCAGAGATCGGGTGGGCACTGAAGCTTTCTTT. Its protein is CASRDRVGTEAFF.

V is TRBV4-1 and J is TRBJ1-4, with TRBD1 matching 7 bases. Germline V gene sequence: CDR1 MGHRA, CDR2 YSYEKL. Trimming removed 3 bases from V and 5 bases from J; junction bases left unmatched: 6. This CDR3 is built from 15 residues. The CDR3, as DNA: TGCGCCAGCAGCCAGGCAGGGGGTACCAATGAAAAACTGTTTTTT. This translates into CASSQAGGTNEKLFF.

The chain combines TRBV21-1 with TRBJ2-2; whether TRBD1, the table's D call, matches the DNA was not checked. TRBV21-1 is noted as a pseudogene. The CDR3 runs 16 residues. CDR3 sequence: CASSKEPRTSTGELFF. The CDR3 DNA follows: TGTGCCAGCAGCAAAGAGCCCCGGACAAGCACCGGGGAGCTGTTTTTT.

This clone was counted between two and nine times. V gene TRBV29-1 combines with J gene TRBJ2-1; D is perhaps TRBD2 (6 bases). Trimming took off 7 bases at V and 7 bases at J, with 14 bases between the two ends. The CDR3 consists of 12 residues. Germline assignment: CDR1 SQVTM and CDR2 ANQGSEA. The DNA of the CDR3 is TGCAGCGGCACTAGCAGTGGGAATGAGCAGTTCTTC. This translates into CSGTSSGNEQFF.

CDR3 sequence reads: CASSQVPRGLETQYF. CDR3 sequence (DNA): TGTGCCAGCAGCCAGGTCCCGCGGGGGCTGGAGACCCAGTACTTC. The gene calls are TRBV28 and TRBJ2-5, with D perhaps TRBD2 (7 bases). V shed 6 bases and J shed 5 bases, with 19 bases lying between them. The CDR3 extends over 15 amino acids. In germline, CDR1 is MDHEN, CDR2 SYDVKM.

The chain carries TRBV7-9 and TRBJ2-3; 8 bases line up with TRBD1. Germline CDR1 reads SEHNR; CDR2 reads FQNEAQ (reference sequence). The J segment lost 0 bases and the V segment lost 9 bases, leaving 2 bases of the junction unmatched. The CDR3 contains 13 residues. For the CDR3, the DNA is TGTGCCAGTGACAGGGGCAGCACAGATACGCAGTATTTT. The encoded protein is CASDRGSTDTQYF.

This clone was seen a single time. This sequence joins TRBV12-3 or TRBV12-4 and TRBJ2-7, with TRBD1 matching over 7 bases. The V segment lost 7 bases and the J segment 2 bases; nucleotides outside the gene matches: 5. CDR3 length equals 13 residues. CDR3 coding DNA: TGTGCCAGCACCTGGGACAGACCCTACGAGCAGTACTTC. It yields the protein CASTWDRPYEQYF.

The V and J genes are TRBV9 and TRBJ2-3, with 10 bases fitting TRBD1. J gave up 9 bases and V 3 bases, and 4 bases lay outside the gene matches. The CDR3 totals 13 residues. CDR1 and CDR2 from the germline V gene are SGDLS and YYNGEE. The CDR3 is CASSGTGGFTQYF. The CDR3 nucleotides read TGTGCCAGCAGCGGGACAGGGGGGTTCACGCAGTATTTT.

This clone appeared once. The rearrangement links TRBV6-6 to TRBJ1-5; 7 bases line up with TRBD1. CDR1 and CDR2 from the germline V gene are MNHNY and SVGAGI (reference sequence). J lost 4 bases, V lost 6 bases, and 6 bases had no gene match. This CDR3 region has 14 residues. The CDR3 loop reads CASRRDSANQPQHF. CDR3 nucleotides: TGTGCCAGCAGACGGGACAGCGCTAATCAGCCCCAGCATTTT.

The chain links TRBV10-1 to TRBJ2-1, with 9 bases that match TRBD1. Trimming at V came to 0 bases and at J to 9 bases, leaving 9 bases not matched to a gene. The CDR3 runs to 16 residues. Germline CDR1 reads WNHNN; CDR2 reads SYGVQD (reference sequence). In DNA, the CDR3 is TGCGCCAGCAGTGAGTCGAAGGGGACAGGGTTTAGTGAGCAGTTCTTC. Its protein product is CASSESKGTGFSEQFF.

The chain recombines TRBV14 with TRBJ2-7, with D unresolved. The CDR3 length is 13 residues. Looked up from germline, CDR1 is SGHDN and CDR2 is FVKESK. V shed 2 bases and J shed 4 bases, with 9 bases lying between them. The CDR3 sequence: CASSQNDIYEQYF. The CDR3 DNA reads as TGTGCCAGCAGCCAAAACGACATTTACGAGCAGTACTTC.

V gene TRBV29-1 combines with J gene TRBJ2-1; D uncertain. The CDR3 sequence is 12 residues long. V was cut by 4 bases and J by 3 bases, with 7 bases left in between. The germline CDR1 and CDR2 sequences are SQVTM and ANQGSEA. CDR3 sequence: CSVGWSYNEQFF. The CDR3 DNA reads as TGCAGCGTTGGGTGGAGCTACAATGAGCAGTTCTTC.

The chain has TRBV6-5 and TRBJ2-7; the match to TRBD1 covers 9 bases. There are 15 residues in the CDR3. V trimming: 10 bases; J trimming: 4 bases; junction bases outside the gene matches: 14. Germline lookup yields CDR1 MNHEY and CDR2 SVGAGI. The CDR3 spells CATLRSGTGWYEQYF. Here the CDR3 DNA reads TGTGCCACCTTGAGATCCGGGACAGGGTGGTACGAGCAGTACTTC.

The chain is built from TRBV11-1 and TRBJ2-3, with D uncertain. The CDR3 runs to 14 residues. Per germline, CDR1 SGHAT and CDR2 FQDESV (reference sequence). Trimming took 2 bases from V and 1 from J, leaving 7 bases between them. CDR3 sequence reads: CASSLLLGTDTQYF. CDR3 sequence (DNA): TGTGCCAGCAGCTTATTACTTGGCACAGATACGCAGTATTTT.

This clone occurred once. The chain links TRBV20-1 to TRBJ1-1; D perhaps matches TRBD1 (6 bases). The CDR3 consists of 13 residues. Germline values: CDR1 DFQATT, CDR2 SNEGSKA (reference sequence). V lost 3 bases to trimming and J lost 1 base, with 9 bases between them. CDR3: CSASWGRNTEAFF. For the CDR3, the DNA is TGCAGTGCTAGTTGGGGGCGGAACACTGAAGCTTTCTTT.

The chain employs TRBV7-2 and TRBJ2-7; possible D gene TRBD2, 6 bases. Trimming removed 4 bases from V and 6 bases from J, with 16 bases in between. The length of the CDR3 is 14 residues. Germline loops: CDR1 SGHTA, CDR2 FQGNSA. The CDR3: CASSYSRDLGEQYF. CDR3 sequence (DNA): TGTGCCAGCAGCTACAGCAGGGACTTAGGCGAGCAGTACTTC.

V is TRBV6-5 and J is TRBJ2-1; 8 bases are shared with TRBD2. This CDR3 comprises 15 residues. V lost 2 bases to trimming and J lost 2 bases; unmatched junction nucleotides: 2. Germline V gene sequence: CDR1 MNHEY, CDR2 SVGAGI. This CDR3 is CASSYTGRAYNEQFF. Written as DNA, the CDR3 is TGTGCCAGCAGTTACACCGGGAGGGCCTACAATGAGCAGTTCTTC.